The text below deals with one TCR beta chain. Its antigen remains unidentified. This CDR3 is 13 amino acids long. Per germline, CDR1 SGHVS and CDR2 FQNEAQ. Trimming took 3 bases from V and 5 from J, leaving 8 bases between them. These data are taken from a study of cytomegalovirus exposure and HLA in healthy donors. Some clones are missing from TCRdb's copy, which holds only in-frame ones; the method was immunoSEQ multiplex PCR. This sample has some 170,000 clones, with 86% found just once. Regarding the study as a whole: It was found in a later analysis that first-cohort TCR clusters tended to co-occur in the 130 or so validation repertoires. Researchers counted 164 TCR beta chains as cytomegalovirus-associated.

The donors were members of the validation cohort comprising some 120 subjects, separate from the roughly 600-subject first cohort. The chain combines TRBV7-8 with TRBJ1-5, with D tentatively TRBD1 (5 bases). The TCR sequence derives from a woman aged 18-29 years in good health and CMV-seronegative. The sample comprised PBMCs. CDR3 sequence: CASSFQQDQPQHF. The CDR3 coding sequence is TGTGCCAGCAGCTTTCAACAGGATCAGCCCCAGCATTTT.